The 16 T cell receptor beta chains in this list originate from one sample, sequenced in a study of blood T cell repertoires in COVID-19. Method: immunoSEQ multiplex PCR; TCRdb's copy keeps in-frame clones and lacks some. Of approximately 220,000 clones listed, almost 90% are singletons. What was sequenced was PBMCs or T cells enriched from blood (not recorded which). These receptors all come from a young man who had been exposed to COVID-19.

The CDR3 region is CAWYHGIGPYEQYF. As DNA, the CDR3 is TGTGCCTGGTACCACGGGATTGGTCCCTACGAGCAGTACTTC. The chain uses TRBV30 and TRBJ2-7; D possibly corresponds to TRBD2 (5 bases). The ends were cut back, 5 bases at V and 2 bases at J, with 16 bases in the middle. Germline V gene data show CDR1 as GTSNPN and CDR2 as SVGIG (reference sequence). This CDR3 is 14 amino acids long.

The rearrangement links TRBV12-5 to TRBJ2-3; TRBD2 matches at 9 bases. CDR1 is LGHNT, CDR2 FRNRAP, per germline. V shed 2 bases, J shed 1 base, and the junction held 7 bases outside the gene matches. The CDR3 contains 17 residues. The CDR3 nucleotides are TGTGCTAGTGGTTTGAGACGGACTAGCGCTGGCACAGATACGCAGTATTTT. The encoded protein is CASGLRRTSAGTDTQYF.

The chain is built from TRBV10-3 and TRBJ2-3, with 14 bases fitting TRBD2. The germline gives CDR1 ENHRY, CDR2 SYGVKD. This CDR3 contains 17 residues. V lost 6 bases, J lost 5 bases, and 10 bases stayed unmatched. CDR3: CAIRRGLAGGGGDTQYF. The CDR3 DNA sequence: TGTGCCATCAGACGCGGACTAGCGGGGGGAGGAGGAGATACGCAGTATTTT.

The CDR3 DNA is TGTGCCAGCAGTGAACGCACAGGGGAGGATGGCTACACCTTC. Its protein product is CASSERTGEDGYTF. The chain uses TRBV6-1 and TRBJ1-2; TRBD1 aligns across 7 bases. The length of the CDR3 is 14 residues. CDR1 and CDR2 from the germline V gene are MNHNS and SASEGT. The ends lost 2 bases at V and 6 bases at J; junction bases unmatched: 6.

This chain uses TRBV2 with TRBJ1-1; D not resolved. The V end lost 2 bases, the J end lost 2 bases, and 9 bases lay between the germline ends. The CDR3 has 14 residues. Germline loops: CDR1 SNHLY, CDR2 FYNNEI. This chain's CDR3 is CASSELWLNTEAFF. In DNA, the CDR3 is TGTGCCAGCAGTGAACTTTGGCTCAACACTGAAGCTTTCTTT. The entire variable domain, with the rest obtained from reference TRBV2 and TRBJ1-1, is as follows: EPEVTQTPSHQVTQMGQEVILRCVPISNHLYFYWYRQILGQKVEFLVSFYNNEISEKSEIFDDQFSVERPDGSNFTLKIRSTKLEDSAMYFCASSELWLNTEAFFGQGTRLTVV.

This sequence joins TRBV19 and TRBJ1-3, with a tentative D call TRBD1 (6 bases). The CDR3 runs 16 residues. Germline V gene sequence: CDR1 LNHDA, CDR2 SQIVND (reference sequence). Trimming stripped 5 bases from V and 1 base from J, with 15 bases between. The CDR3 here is CASSPQRGGSGNTIYF. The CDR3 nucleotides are TGTGCCAGTAGTCCACAGAGGGGGGGGTCTGGAAACACCATATATTTT.

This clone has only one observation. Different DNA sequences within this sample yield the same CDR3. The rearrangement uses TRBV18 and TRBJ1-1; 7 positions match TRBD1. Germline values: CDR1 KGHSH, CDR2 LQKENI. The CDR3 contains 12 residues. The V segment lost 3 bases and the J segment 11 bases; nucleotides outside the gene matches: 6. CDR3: CASSPQTGEAFF. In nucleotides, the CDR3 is TGTGCCAGCTCACCTCAAACAGGGGAGGCTTTCTTT.

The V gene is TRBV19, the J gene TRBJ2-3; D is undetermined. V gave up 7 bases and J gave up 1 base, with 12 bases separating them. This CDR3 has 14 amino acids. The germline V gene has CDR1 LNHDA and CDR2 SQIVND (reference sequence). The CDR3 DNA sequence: TGTGCCAGTAAAACTCAGACTGGCACAGATACGCAGTATTTT. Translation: CASKTQTGTDTQYF.

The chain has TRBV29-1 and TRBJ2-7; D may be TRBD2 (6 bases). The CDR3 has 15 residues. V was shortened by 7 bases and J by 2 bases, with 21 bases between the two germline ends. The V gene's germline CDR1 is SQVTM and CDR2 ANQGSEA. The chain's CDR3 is CSASKRGSGTYEQYF. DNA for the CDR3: TGCAGCGCCTCAAAACGGGGGTCGGGCACCTACGAGCAGTACTTC.

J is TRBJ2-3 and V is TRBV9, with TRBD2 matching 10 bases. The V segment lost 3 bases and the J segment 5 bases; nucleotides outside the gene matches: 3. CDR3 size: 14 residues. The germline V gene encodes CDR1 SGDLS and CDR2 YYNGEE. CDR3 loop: CASSGAGGQDTQYF. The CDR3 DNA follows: TGTGCCAGCAGCGGAGCGGGGGGGCAAGATACGCAGTATTTT.

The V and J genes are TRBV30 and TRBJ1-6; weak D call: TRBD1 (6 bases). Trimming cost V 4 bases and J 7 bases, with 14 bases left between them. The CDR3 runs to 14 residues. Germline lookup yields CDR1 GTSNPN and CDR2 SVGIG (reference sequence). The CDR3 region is CAWNLQGANSPLHF. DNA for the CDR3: TGTGCCTGGAACTTACAGGGCGCCAATTCACCCCTCCACTTT. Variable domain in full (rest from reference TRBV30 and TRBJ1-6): SQTIHQWPATLVQPVGSPLSLECTVEGTSNPNLYWYRQAAGRGLQLLFYSVGIGQISSEVPQNLSASRPQDRQFILSSKKLLLSDSGFYLCAWNLQGANSPLHFGNGTRLTVT.

Here the CDR3 reads CAIRISSGTSGGLSSYNEQFF. The CDR3, as DNA: TGTGCCATCAGAATATCTTCCGGGACTAGCGGGGGCCTAAGCTCCTACAATGAGCAGTTCTTC. The V gene is TRBV10-3, the J gene TRBJ2-1; 14 positions agree with TRBD2. V lost 6 bases, J lost 0 bases, and 16 bases stayed unmatched. The germline CDR1 and CDR2 sequences are ENHRY and SYGVKD. The CDR3 sequence is 21 residues long.

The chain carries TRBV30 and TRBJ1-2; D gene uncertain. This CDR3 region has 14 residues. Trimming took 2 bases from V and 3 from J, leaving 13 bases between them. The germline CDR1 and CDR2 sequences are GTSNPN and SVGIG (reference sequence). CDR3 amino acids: CAWSNFESYYGYTF. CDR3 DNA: TGTGCCTGGAGTAATTTTGAGTCTTACTATGGCTACACCTTC.

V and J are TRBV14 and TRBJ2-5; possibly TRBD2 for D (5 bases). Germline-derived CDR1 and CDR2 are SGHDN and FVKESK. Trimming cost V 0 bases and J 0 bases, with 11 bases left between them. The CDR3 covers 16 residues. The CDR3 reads CASSQEAGYYQETQYF. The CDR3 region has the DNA TGTGCCAGCAGCCAAGAGGCGGGTTATTACCAAGAGACCCAGTACTTC.

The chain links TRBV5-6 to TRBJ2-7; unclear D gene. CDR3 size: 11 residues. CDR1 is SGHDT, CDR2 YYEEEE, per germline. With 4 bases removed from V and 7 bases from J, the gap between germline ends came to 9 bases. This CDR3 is CASSLMREQYF. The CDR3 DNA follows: TGTGCCAGCAGCCTTATGCGGGAGCAGTACTTC.

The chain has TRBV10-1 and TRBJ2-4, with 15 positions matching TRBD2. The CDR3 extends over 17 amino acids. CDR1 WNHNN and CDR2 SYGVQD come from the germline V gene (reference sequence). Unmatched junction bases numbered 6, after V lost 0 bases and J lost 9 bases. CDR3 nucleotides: TGCGCCAGCAGTGAGTCAAGGACTAGCGGGGGGGCCGCCATTCAGTACTTC. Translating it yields CASSESRTSGGAAIQYF.